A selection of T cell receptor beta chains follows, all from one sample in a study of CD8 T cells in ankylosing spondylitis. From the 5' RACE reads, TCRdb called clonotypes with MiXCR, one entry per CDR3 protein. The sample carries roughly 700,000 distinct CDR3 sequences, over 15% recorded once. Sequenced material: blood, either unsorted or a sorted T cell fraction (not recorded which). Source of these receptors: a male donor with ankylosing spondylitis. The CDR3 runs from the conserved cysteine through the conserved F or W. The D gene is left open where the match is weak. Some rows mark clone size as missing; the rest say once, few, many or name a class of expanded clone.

CASSSDRDEQFF	TGTGCCAGCAGTTCGGACAGGGATGAGCAGTTCTTC	TRBD1	few	TRBV12-3/TRBV12-4	TRBJ2-1
CSARDTGQGEQYF	TGCAGTGCTAGAGATACGGGACAGGGCGAGCAGTACTTC	TRBD1	NA	TRBV20-1	TRBJ2-7
CASSWLAGDASYEQYF	TGTGCCAGCAGTTGGCTAGCGGGAGACGCGTCCTACGAGCAGTACTTC	TRBD2	NA	TRBV2	TRBJ2-7
CASSHGRTGDYEQYF	TGCGCCAGCAGCCATGGCCGGACAGGGGACTACGAGCAGTACTTC	TRBD1	many	TRBV4-1	TRBJ2-7
CASSRPNMGGPGNEQFF	TGTGCCAGCAGTCGACCCAACATGGGAGGGCCGGGGAATGAGCAGTTCTTC	TRBD2	many	TRBV12-3/TRBV12-4	TRBJ2-1
CASKAQGETQYF	TGTGCCAGCAAAGCTCAGGGTGAGACCCAGTACTTC	NA	NA	TRBV12-3/TRBV12-4	TRBJ2-5
CASSGRGGGFYEQYF	TGTGCCAGCAGTGGCAGGGGCGGGGGCTTCTACGAGCAGTACTTC	NA	NA	TRBV12-3/TRBV12-4	TRBJ2-7
CASGPGPYSNQPQHF	TGTGCCAGCGGACCCGGACCCTATAGCAATCAGCCCCAGCATTTT	NA	NA	TRBV2	TRBJ1-5
CASSPDITYNSPLHF	TGTGCCAGCAGCCCGGACATTACCTATAATTCACCCCTCCACTTT	NA	few	TRBV25-1	TRBJ1-6
CASSLYKGPTNTEAFF	TGTGCCAGCAGCTTATATAAGGGGCCCACGAACACTGAAGCTTTCTTT	NA	NA	TRBV7-9	TRBJ1-1
CATTLDRANYGYTF	TGTGCCACGACTTTGGACAGGGCAAACTATGGCTACACCTTC	TRBD1	NA	TRBV15	TRBJ1-2
CASSPAGSYEQYF	TGTGCCAGCAGCCCCGCAGGGTCCTACGAGCAGTACTTC	NA	NA	TRBV7-3	TRBJ2-7
CATSDSSSLRTGELFF	TGTGCCACCAGTGATTCTTCTAGCTTACGCACCGGGGAGCTGTTTTTT	NA	NA	TRBV24-1	TRBJ2-2
CASRQAKNTEAFF	TGTGCCAGCAGACAGGCTAAGAACACTGAAGCTTTCTTT	NA	NA	TRBV3-1	TRBJ1-1
CASSLEHQGTYEQYF	TGTGCCAGCAGTTTGGAGCATCAGGGTACCTACGAGCAGTACTTC	NA	NA	TRBV27	TRBJ2-7
CASSPNRDRDGYGYTF	TGTGCCAGCTCACCAAACCGGGACAGGGACGGCTATGGCTACACCTTC	TRBD1	NA	TRBV18	TRBJ1-2
CASSSGGRNSYNEQFF	TGTGCCAGCAGCTCTGGGGGACGGAACTCCTACAATGAGCAGTTCTTC	NA	few	TRBV7-2	TRBJ2-1
CASSLVGRQGASDTQYF	TGTGCCAGCAGCTTAGTGGGACGACAGGGGGCCTCAGATACGCAGTATTTT	TRBD1	NA	TRBV7-9	TRBJ2-3
CASSLGTGRPLDEAFF	TGTGCCAGCAGTTTAGGGACAGGGCGCCCGTTGGATGAAGCTTTCTTT	TRBD1	few	TRBV12-3/TRBV12-4	TRBJ1-1
CASSFGDRGGEQYF	TGTGCCAGCAGTTTTGGGGACAGGGGGGGCGAGCAGTACTTC	TRBD1	few	TRBV12-3/TRBV12-4	TRBJ2-7
CASRPGTSGWNAEQFF	TGCGCCAGCAGACCCGGGACTAGCGGTTGGAATGCTGAGCAGTTCTTC	TRBD2	NA	TRBV5-1	TRBJ2-1
CASSSVPGSTDTQYF	TGTGCCAGCAGTTCTGTTCCAGGGAGCACAGATACGCAGTATTTT	NA	NA	TRBV5-6	TRBJ2-3
CASSFLDEQFF	TGTGCCAGCAGCTTTTTGGATGAGCAGTTCTTC	NA	many	TRBV7-8	TRBJ2-1
CASRAPGQGSYEQYF	TGTGCCAGTCGCGCTCCCGGACAGGGGTCATACGAGCAGTACTTC	TRBD1	NA	TRBV28	TRBJ2-7
CASSQGQGYNEQFF	TGCGCCAGCAGCCAGGGACAGGGTTACAATGAGCAGTTCTTC	TRBD1	many	TRBV4-3	TRBJ2-1
CASSQGGGDEQFF	TGCGCCAGCAGCCAGGGAGGGGGCGATGAGCAGTTCTTC	NA	many	TRBV5-1	TRBJ2-1
CASSWSTGGAENEQFF	TGTGCCAGCAGCTGGAGTACAGGGGGCGCCGAGAATGAGCAGTTCTTC	TRBD1	NA	TRBV11-2	TRBJ2-1
CASSLREEPQHF	TGTGCCAGCAGCTTAAGGGAAGAGCCCCAGCATTTT	NA	few	TRBV7-9	TRBJ1-5
CASSFVVSQETQYF	TGTGCCAGCAGCTTTGTAGTGTCCCAAGAGACCCAGTACTTC	NA	few	TRBV5-6	TRBJ2-5
CASSPLPSRSGANVLTF	TGTGCCAGCAGCCCCCTTCCAAGCCGCTCTGGGGCCAACGTCCTGACTTTC	NA	NA	TRBV7-9	TRBJ2-6
CAISELPGTTTYEQYF	TGTGCCATCAGTGAGTTGCCCGGGACTACCACCTACGAGCAGTACTTC	TRBD2	few	TRBV10-3	TRBJ2-7
CASSQGDRENEAFF	TGCGCCAGCAGCCAAGGAGACAGGGAAAATGAAGCTTTCTTT	TRBD1	few	TRBV4-1	TRBJ1-1
CASSLGGVEDTQYF	TGCGCCAGCAGCTTGGGCGGGGTCGAAGATACGCAGTATTTT	NA	few	TRBV5-1	TRBJ2-3
CASCKDRGPNQPQHF	TGCGCCAGCTGTAAGGACAGGGGGCCCAATCAGCCCCAGCATTTT	TRBD1	few	TRBV5-1	TRBJ1-5
CASSFRLAGVNEQFF	TGTGCCAGCAGCTTCCGACTAGCGGGAGTGAATGAGCAGTTCTTC	TRBD2	NA	TRBV9	TRBJ2-1
CASSSGGLAGWPEQFF	TGTGCCAGCAGCTCCGGTGGACTAGCGGGATGGCCTGAGCAGTTCTTC	TRBD2	few	TRBV4-2	TRBJ2-1
CASSLYEDREDWNEQFF	TGTGCCAGCAGCTTATATGAAGACAGGGAAGATTGGAATGAGCAGTTCTTC	TRBD1	NA	TRBV11-1	TRBJ2-1
CASSSWGSMNTEAFF	TGTGCCAGCAGCTCGTGGGGCAGCATGAACACTGAAGCTTTCTTT	NA	NA	TRBV7-8	TRBJ1-1
CASSRTGGHEQFF	TGCGCCAGCAGCCGGACAGGGGGCCATGAGCAGTTCTTC	TRBD1	few	TRBV10-1	TRBJ2-1
CASSQVASGGLGWDNEQFF	TGCGCCAGCAGCCAAGTGGCAAGCGGGGGGCTTGGTTGGGACAATGAGCAGTTCTTC	TRBD2	NA	TRBV4-1	TRBJ2-1
CASSRQGVDEQYF	TGTGCCAGCAGCCGCCAAGGGGTTGACGAGCAGTACTTC	NA	NA	TRBV7-9	TRBJ2-7
CASSLGVAYEQYF	TGTGCCAGCAGTTTGGGGGTAGCCTACGAGCAGTACTTC	NA	many	TRBV27	TRBJ2-7